This T cell receptor beta chain was profiled in a study of T cell responses to AZD1222 COVID-19 vaccine. On this clone itself: Its cognate antigen is unknown.

Study-wide results and limits: Repertoires were obtained solely post-peak T cell response. Among those given AZD1222, only five or six were seropositive at baseline.

Sequenced by immunoSEQ multiplex PCR; TCRdb stores in-frame clones only, minus some. Here the sample spans about 140,000 clones, approximately 90% being singletons. The source was peripheral blood, collected 28 days after the second AZD1222 dose. The sequence derives from an adult who received the AZD1222 COVID-19 vaccine.

The CDR3 reads CAISTDRDFGETQYF. DNA for the CDR3: TGTGCCATCAGCACGGACAGGGATTTTGGAGAGACCCAGTACTTC. This sequence joins TRBV10-3 and TRBJ2-5, with 8 bases that match TRBD1. Germline trimming cut 6 bases from V and 4 bases from J; bases unmatched to any gene: 10. CDR3 length: 15 amino acids. CDR1 is ENHRY, CDR2 SYGVKD, per germline.